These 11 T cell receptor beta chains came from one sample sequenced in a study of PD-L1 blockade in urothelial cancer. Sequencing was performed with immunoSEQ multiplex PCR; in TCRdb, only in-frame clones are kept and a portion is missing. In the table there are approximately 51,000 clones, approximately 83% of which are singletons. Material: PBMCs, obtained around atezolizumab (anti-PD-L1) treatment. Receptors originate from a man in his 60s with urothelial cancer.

CDR3: CASSLRPGLAQDTQYF. The CDR3 DNA sequence: TGTGCCAGCAGTTTACGACCGGGACTAGCGCAAGATACGCAGTATTTT. This rearrangement joins TRBV5-4 to TRBJ2-3, with TRBD2 matching over 10 bases. The V gene's germline CDR1 is SGHNT and CDR2 YYREEE (reference sequence). V trimming: 5 bases; J trimming: 5 bases; junction bases outside the gene matches: 11. This CDR3 has 16 residues.

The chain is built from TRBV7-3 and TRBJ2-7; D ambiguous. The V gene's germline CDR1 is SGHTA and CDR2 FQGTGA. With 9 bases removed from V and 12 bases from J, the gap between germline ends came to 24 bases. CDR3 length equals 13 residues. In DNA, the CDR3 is TGTGCCAGAGCGCCTTTAAGAATACCAGTGCTGTACTTC. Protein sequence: CARAPLRIPVLYF.

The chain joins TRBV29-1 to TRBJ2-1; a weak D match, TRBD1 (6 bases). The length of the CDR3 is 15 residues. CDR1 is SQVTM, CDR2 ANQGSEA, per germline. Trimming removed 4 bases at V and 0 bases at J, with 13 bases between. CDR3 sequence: CSVVGTGSSYNEQFF. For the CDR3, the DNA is TGCAGCGTTGTGGGAACAGGGAGCTCCTACAATGAGCAGTTCTTC.

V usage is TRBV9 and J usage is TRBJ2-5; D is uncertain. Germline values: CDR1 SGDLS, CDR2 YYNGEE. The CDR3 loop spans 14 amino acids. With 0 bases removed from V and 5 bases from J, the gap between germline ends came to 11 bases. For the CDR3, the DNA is TGTGCCAGCAGCGTAGATCTGTTTCAGGAGACCCAGTACTTC. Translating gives CASSVDLFQETQYF.

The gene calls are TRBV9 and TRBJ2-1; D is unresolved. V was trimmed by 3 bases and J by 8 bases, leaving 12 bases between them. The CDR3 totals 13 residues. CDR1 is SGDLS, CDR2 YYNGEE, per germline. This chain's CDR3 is CASSDPSDDEQFF. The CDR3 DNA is TGTGCCAGCAGCGACCCTAGTGACGATGAGCAGTTCTTC.

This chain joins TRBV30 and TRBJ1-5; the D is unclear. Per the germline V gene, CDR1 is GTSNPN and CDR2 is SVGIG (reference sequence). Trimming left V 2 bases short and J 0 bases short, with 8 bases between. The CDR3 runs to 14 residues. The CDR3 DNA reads TGTGCCTGGAGTTACGAGAGTAGCAATCAGCCCCAGCATTTT. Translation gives CAWSYESSNQPQHF.

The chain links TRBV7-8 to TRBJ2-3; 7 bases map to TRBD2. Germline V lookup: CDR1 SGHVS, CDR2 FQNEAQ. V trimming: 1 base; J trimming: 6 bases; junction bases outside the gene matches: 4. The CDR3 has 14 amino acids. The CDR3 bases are TGTGCCAGCAGCTTAGAACTAGCGACCGATACGCAGTATTTT. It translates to CASSLELATDTQYF. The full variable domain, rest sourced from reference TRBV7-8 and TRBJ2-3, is GAGVSQSPRYKVAKRGQDVALRCDPISGHVSLFWYQQALGQGPEFLTYFQNEAQLDKSGLPSDRFFAERPEGSVSTLKIQRTQQEDSAVYLCASSLELATDTQYFGPGTRLTVL.

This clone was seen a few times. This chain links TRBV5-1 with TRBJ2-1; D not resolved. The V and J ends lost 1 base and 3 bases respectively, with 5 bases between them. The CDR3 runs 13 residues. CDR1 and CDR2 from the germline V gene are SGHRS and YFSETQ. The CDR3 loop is CASSLSSYNEQFF. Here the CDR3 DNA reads TGCGCCAGCAGCTTGTCTAGCTACAATGAGCAGTTCTTC.

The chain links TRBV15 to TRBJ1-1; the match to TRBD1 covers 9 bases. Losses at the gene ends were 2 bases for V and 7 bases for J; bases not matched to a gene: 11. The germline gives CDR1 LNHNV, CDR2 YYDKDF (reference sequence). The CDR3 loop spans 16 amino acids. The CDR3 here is CATSRSYRTGGFEAFF. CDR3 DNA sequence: TGTGCCACCAGCAGATCCTACCGTACAGGGGGCTTTGAAGCTTTCTTT.

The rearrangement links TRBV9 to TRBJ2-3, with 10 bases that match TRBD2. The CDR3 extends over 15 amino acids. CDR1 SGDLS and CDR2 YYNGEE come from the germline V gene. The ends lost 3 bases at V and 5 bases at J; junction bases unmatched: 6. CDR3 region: CASSGTSGVVDTQYF. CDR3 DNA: TGTGCCAGCAGCGGCACTAGCGGGGTGGTAGATACGCAGTATTTT. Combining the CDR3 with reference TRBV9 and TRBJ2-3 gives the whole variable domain DSGVTQTPKHLITATGQRVTLRCSPRSGDLSVYWYQQSLDQGLQFLIQYYNGEERAKGNILERFSAQQFPDLHSELNLSSLELGDSALYFCASSGTSGVVDTQYFGPGTRLTVL.

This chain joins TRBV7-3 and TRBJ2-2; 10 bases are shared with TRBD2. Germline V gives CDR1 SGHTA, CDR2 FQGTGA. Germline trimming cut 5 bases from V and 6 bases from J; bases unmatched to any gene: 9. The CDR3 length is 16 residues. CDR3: CASSPRAGGSSGELFF. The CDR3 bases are TGTGCCAGCAGCCCTCGAGCGGGGGGGAGTTCCGGGGAGCTGTTTTTT.